The rows below give T cell receptor beta chains drawn from one sample of a study of T cell changes during pregnancy in multiple sclerosis. The protocol was immunoSEQ multiplex PCR, while the TCRdb copy is restricted to in-frame clones and leaves out a portion. The sample shows 50,000 or so clones, less than 95% of them seen only once. The material was CD4+ T cells from peripheral blood mononuclear cells, obtained after pregnancy. The receptors shown here come from a female donor in good health, enrolled as a control in a pregnancy study. Both conserved end residues are part of each CDR3. The D gene is left open where the match is weak. A clone size is listed for some rows: how often the clone was seen (once, few, many), or a class if it is expanded.

CDR3 DNA,CDR3 protein,D gene,CDR3 length,J gene,V gene,clone size
TGTGCCACCAGCAGAGGAACAGAGATTATGGGCTACACCTTC,CATSRGTEIMGYTF,.,14,TRBJ1-2,TRBV15,.
TGCGCCAGCAGCCACGGGGGGCGAACTGAAGCTTTCTTT,CASSHGGRTEAFF,.,13,TRBJ1-1,TRBV4-3,.
TGCGCCAGCAGCCGGCCCCTAGCGGGGAAATACAATGAGCAGTTCTTC,CASSRPLAGKYNEQFF,TRBD2,16,TRBJ2-1,TRBV4-1,.
TGTGCCAGCAGCTTAGGACAGGGGGCGTGGGGGGAGCTGTTTTTT,CASSLGQGAWGELFF,TRBD1,15,TRBJ2-2,TRBV7-2,.
TGTGCCAGTTCCCGGGACAGGGGCAGAGGCTACACCTTC,CASSRDRGRGYTF,TRBD1,13,TRBJ1-2,TRBV6-1,.
TGTGCCAGCTCACCGGGACTAGAGAGTTTCGTAGAGACCCAGTACTTC,CASSPGLESFVETQYF,TRBD2,16,TRBJ2-5,TRBV18,.
TGTGCCAGCAGCCCCCGACTAGCGGGGGGGTATAACACAGATACGCAGTATTTT,CASSPRLAGGYNTDTQYF,TRBD2,18,TRBJ2-3,TRBV4-2,.
TGTGCCAGCAGCGCCGGACAGGGGGTCCACAATGAGCAGTTCTTC,CASSAGQGVHNEQFF,TRBD1,15,TRBJ2-1,TRBV9,.
TGTGCCAGCAGCCCAGAAGACAGGAACTATGGCTACACCTTC,CASSPEDRNYGYTF,.,14,TRBJ1-2,TRBV7-3,once
TGCGCCAGCAGCTTGATAGGGGGAAACACTGAAGCTTTCTTT,CASSLIGGNTEAFF,.,14,TRBJ1-1,TRBV5-1,.
TGTGCCAGCAGCCCCAGTATGGGGGGTCGGGATCAGCCCCAGCATTTT,CASSPSMGGRDQPQHF,.,16,TRBJ1-5,TRBV7-2,.
TGCGCCAGCAGAGGGACAGTAATTAACCTAAACTCCTACAATGAGCAGTTCTTC,CASRGTVINLNSYNEQFF,TRBD1,18,TRBJ2-1,TRBV4-1,.
TGTGCCAGTAGGGTAACAGGGGGCTATGAAAAACTGTTTTTT,CASRVTGGYEKLFF,TRBD1,14,TRBJ1-4,TRBV19,.
TGCGCCAGCAGCTTGGACACAGGCCTCTCCTACGAGCAGTACTTC,CASSLDTGLSYEQYF,.,15,TRBJ2-7,TRBV5-1,.
TGCGCCAGCAGCTTGGTCCCGGGTGGCGGGGGATACCAAGAGACCCAGTACTTC,CASSLVPGGGGYQETQYF,TRBD2,18,TRBJ2-5,TRBV5-1,.
TGTGCCAGCAGCAAATCAGGGAATTCACCCCTCCACTTT,CASSKSGNSPLHF,.,13,TRBJ1-6,TRBV7-7,.